The 20 T cell receptor beta chains reported below all come from one sample, sequenced in a study of T cell repertoires in cytomegalovirus infection. TCRdb re-called the reads with MiXCR, one entry per CDR3 protein. The repertoire holds around 340,000 distinct CDR3 sequences, with under 35% as singletons. Their specific antigens are unknown. The specimen was cultured PBMCs, collected from culture after CMV antigen stimulation. The receptors come from a human donor in good health (CMV status not recorded). Some clones in this sample may be carry-over from other donors' samples.

This clonotype was counted at least ten times. This chain joins TRBV19 and TRBJ2-7; 11 bases agree with TRBD2. Germline V gene data show CDR1 as LNHDA and CDR2 as SQIVND (reference sequence). J lost 3 bases, V lost 5 bases, and 3 bases had no gene match. The CDR3 is made up of 14 amino acids. Written as DNA, the CDR3 is TGTGCCAGTAGTTCCGGGACTAGCGGCTACGAGCAGTACTTC. This encodes CASSSGTSGYEQYF.

This clonotype was seen repeatedly, ten times or more. The V gene is TRBV7-9, the J gene TRBJ1-5; weak D call: TRBD1 (5 bases). V was shortened by 5 bases and J by 2 bases, with 13 bases between the two germline ends. The CDR3 consists of 15 residues. Germline loops: CDR1 SEHNR, CDR2 FQNEAQ (reference sequence). CDR3 residues: CASSPGGLGNQPQHF. CDR3 coding DNA: TGTGCCAGCAGCCCGGGGGGGTTGGGCAATCAGCCCCAGCATTTT.

This clonotype was detected only a few times. The chain couples TRBV19 to TRBJ1-5; TRBD1 agrees at 7 bases. The germline V gene has CDR1 LNHDA and CDR2 SQIVND (reference sequence). The trim removed 3 bases at V and 2 bases at J, leaving 4 bases unmatched. The CDR3 covers 15 residues. The CDR3 nucleotides read TGTGCCAGTAGTATTAGGGGGCCTGGCAATCAGCCCCAGCATTTT. This codes for CASSIRGPGNQPQHF.

This rearrangement joins TRBV5-3 to TRBJ1-1, with D unresolved. TRBV5-3 is annotated as an ORF whose role is uncertain. The V end was cut by 0 bases, the J end by 5 bases, with 8 bases between. The CDR3 consists of 13 residues. Here the CDR3 reads CARSLGAGTEAFF. CDR3 nucleotide sequence: TGTGCCAGAAGCTTGGGAGCCGGGACTGAAGCTTTCTTT.

Only a few counts were recorded for this clonotype. The chain uses TRBV27 and TRBJ2-3, with 11 bases lining up with TRBD2. The V segment lost 6 bases and the J segment 3 bases; nucleotides outside the gene matches: 8. The CDR3 length is 16 residues. Germline CDR1 reads MNHEY; CDR2 reads SMNVEV (reference sequence). DNA for the CDR3: TGTGCCAGCAGAGATAGCGGGAGGGCCTCGACAGATACGCAGTATTTT. Amino acid sequence: CASRDSGRASTDTQYF.

The rearrangement joins TRBV7-9 to TRBJ2-3, with D uncertain. Trimming left V 5 bases short and J 4 bases short, with 22 bases between. CDR1 is SEHNR and CDR2 is FQNEAQ in the germline V gene (reference sequence). The CDR3 consists of 17 residues. The chain's CDR3 is CASSPRPYERVPDTQYF. In nucleotides, the CDR3 is TGTGCCAGCAGCCCCAGACCTTACGAGCGAGTCCCAGATACGCAGTATTTT.

The chain is built from TRBV7-3 and TRBJ2-5; 7 bases are a match to TRBD1. Germline CDR1 reads SGHTA; CDR2 reads FQGTGA. With V trimmed by 5 bases and J by 5 bases, 5 bases remained unmatched. The CDR3 sequence is 13 residues long. CDR3 nucleotides: TGTGCCAGCAGCAAGGGGGCGTCGGAGACCCAGTACTTC. It yields the protein CASSKGASETQYF.

This chain uses TRBV7-9 with TRBJ1-6; D not certain. The CDR3 is made up of 15 amino acids. V dropped 3 bases and J dropped 9 bases, with 15 bases sitting between them. CDR1 SEHNR and CDR2 FQNEAQ come from the germline V gene (reference sequence). The CDR3 nucleotides read TGTGCCAGCAGCTTTCTCGACGGGCGGGGTTCACCCCTCCACTTT. Its translation: CASSFLDGRGSPLHF.

This clonotype was detected a few times. The J gene is TRBJ2-6, the V gene TRBV27; D remains unclear. V was clipped by 0 bases and J by 2 bases, with 5 bases between them. CDR3 length: 15 amino acids. The germline CDR1 and CDR2 sequences are MNHEY and SMNVEV (reference sequence). CDR3 protein: CASSLSYPGANVLTF. In DNA form, the CDR3 reads TGTGCCAGCAGTTTATCGTACCCTGGGGCCAACGTCCTGACTTTC.

This clonotype has a count of ten or more. The gene calls are TRBV7-6 and TRBJ2-7; D remains unclear. Germline CDR1 and CDR2: SGHVS and FNYEAQ. The ends were cut back, 6 bases at V and 3 bases at J, with 15 bases in the middle. The CDR3 length is 14 residues. The CDR3 bases are TGTGCCAGCAGTCCAGAGGTCGCAAACTACGAGCAGTACTTC. This gives the protein CASSPEVANYEQYF.

This clonotype has ten or more counts. The chain carries TRBV7-2 and TRBJ2-7, with 8 bases that match TRBD2. Looked up from germline, CDR1 is SGHTA and CDR2 is FQGNSA. CDR3 length equals 16 residues. Trimming removed 4 bases from V and 7 bases from J; junction bases left unmatched: 15. CDR3 in amino acids: CASSSNWSGRLGEQYF. CDR3 coding DNA: TGTGCCAGCAGCTCTAATTGGAGCGGGAGATTGGGAGAGCAGTACTTC. Based on the CDR3 plus reference TRBV7-2 and TRBJ2-7, the full variable domain is GAGVSQSPSNKVTEKGKDVELRCDPISGHTALYWYRQSLGQGLEFLIYFQGNSAPDKSGLPSDRFSAERTGGSVSTLTIQRTQQEDSAVYLCASSSNWSGRLGEQYFGPGTRLTVT.

This chain uses TRBV19 with TRBJ1-2; TRBD1 matches at 10 bases. This CDR3 has 14 residues. Germline V gives CDR1 LNHDA, CDR2 SQIVND (reference sequence). Germline trimming cut 1 base from V and 8 bases from J; bases unmatched to any gene: 4. This CDR3 reads CASSIGGQGVGYTF. CDR3 bases: TGTGCCAGTAGTATAGGAGGACAGGGGGTCGGCTACACCTTC.

Of note for this clonotype: An end of the junction differs from the germline gene, which may be a read error. This sequence joins TRBV7-6 and TRBJ2-1; D is possibly TRBD2 (5 bases). The CDR3 loop spans 19 amino acids. In germline, CDR1 is SGHVS, CDR2 FNYEAQ. The CDR3 sequence: CASSLAPPRLTGNYNEQFF. CDR3 nucleotide sequence: TGTGCCAGCAGCCTAGCCCCCCCTCGACTAACGGGCAACTACAATGAGCAGTTCTTC.

This clonotype appeared a few times. At one of its ends the junction is not consistent with the germline gene, which may arise from a read error. The rearrangement links TRBV28 to TRBJ1-3, with 12 bases identical to TRBD1. This CDR3 comprises 13 residues. Germline V gene sequence: CDR1 MDHEN, CDR2 SYDVKM. The CDR3 coding sequence is TGTGCCAGCAGTCTCCTTGGGACAGGGGGCCGCATCTTT. This gives the protein CASSLLGTGGRIF. Based on the CDR3 plus reference TRBV28 and TRBJ1-3, the full variable domain is DVKVTQSSRYLVKRTGEKVFLECVQDMDHENMFWYRQDPGLGLRLIYFSYDVKMKEKGDIPEGYSVSREKKERFSLILESASTNQTSMYLCASSLLGTGGRIFGEGSWLTVV.

The J gene is TRBJ2-7, the V gene TRBV6-6, with TRBD2 matching 12 bases. Germline lookup yields CDR1 MNHNY and CDR2 SVGAGI (reference sequence). Trimming removed 5 bases from V and 2 bases from J; junction bases left unmatched: 4. The CDR3 length is 15 residues. CDR3 DNA: TGTGCCAGCAGTCCTGGACTAGCGGGACCCTACGAGCAGTACTTC. This translates into CASSPGLAGPYEQYF.

Here the CDR3 DNA reads TGTGCCAGCAGTTTACGGGTGTGGGCCGGGGAGCTGTTTTTT. Residues: CASSLRVWAGELFF. This chain links TRBV28 with TRBJ2-2; no clear D. The CDR3 totals 14 residues. Per the germline V gene, CDR1 is MDHEN and CDR2 is SYDVKM. Trimming left V 2 bases short and J 6 bases short, with 10 bases between.

This clonotype was observed a handful of times. The chain carries TRBV12-3 or TRBV12-4 and TRBJ2-1; tentatively, D is TRBD2 (5 bases). The V end lost 7 bases, the J end lost 10 bases, and 20 bases lay between the germline ends. This CDR3 spans 14 amino acids. The CDR3: CASTREDGLREQFF. For the CDR3, the DNA is TGTGCCAGCACCCGGGAAGACGGGCTCAGGGAGCAGTTCTTC.

The sample holds many counts of this clonotype. The chain is built from TRBV7-3 and TRBJ1-3; a possible D gene is TRBD1 (5 bases). This CDR3 spans 16 amino acids. The V gene's germline CDR1 is SGHTA and CDR2 FQGTGA. V lost 2 bases to trimming and J lost 0 bases, with 11 bases between them. The CDR3 loop reads CASSLRPGGSGNTIYF. The CDR3 DNA reads as TGTGCCAGCAGCTTACGTCCTGGGGGCTCTGGAAACACCATATATTTT. The complete variable domain, with remaining parts taken from reference TRBV7-3 and TRBJ1-3, reads GAGVSQTPSNKVTEKGKYVELRCDPISGHTALYWYRQSLGQGPEFLIYFQGTGAADDSGLPNDRFFAVRPEGSVSTLKIQRTERGDSAVYLCASSLRPGGSGNTIYFGEGSWLTVV.

This clonotype was picked up many times. This sequence joins TRBV7-2 and TRBJ2-5; 11 nucleotides align to TRBD2. With V trimmed by 8 bases and J by 2 bases, 7 bases remained unmatched. The germline CDR1 and CDR2 sequences are SGHTA and FQGNSA. The CDR3 runs to 15 residues. CDR3 in amino acids: CASGRLAGYQETQYF. In DNA, the CDR3 is TGTGCCAGCGGAAGACTAGCGGGATATCAAGAGACCCAGTACTTC. The full variable domain, its missing parts supplied by reference TRBV7-2 and TRBJ2-5, is GAGVSQSPSNKVTEKGKDVELRCDPISGHTALYWYRQSLGQGLEFLIYFQGNSAPDKSGLPSDRFSAERTGGSVSTLTIQRTQQEDSAVYLCASGRLAGYQETQYFGPGTRLLVL.

The V and J genes are TRBV19 and TRBJ1-3; TRBD1 matches at 7 bases. CDR1 LNHDA and CDR2 SQIVND come from the germline V gene (reference sequence). This CDR3 comprises 16 residues. V lost 7 bases to trimming and J lost 0 bases; unmatched junction nucleotides: 9. The CDR3 DNA is TGTGCCAGTACCTACCGGCACAGGGGCTCTGGAAACACCATATATTTT. Protein: CASTYRHRGSGNTIYF.